One and the same sample provided the 15 T cell receptor beta chains below, sequenced in a study of T-cell memory formation after mild COVID-19. TCRdb fed the 5' RACE reads into MiXCR, producing one record per CDR3 protein. The data show 500,000 to 550,000 distinct CDR3 sequences, with around 20% seen just once and about an eighth held by the top ten. The sample comprised PBMCs or a T cell subset sorted from them (not recorded which). The receptors derive from an adult woman who had mild COVID-19 (a few samples of this study predate the infection). Cell type and time point are not known.

This chain links TRBV2 with TRBJ2-4; 9 bases map to TRBD1. Germline lookup yields CDR1 SNHLY and CDR2 FYNNEI. The CDR3 covers 16 residues. J lost 2 bases, V lost 3 bases, and 5 bases had no gene match. Written as DNA, the CDR3 is TGTGCCAGCAGTGAGGGACAGGGAAATTCCAAAAACATTCAGTACTTC. Encoded protein: CASSEGQGNSKNIQYF.

This clonotype is a singleton in its sample. The chain carries TRBV4-1 and TRBJ2-7, with D unresolved. The CDR3 runs to 16 residues. Germline V gene lookup returns CDR1 MGHRA and CDR2 YSYEKL. Between the trimmed V and J ends, which lost 0 bases and 5 bases, there was a span of 17 bases. CDR3 sequence (DNA): TGCGCCAGCAGCCAAGATTTGGCGTCCCAGTGGCACGAGCAGTACTTC. Translation gives CASSQDLASQWHEQYF.

This clonotype showed up just a few times. This chain connects TRBV7-3 to TRBJ2-3, with D perhaps TRBD1 or TRBD2 (5 bases each). Germline assignment: CDR1 SGHTA and CDR2 FQGTGA. The V end lost 3 bases, the J end lost 2 bases, and 24 bases lay between the germline ends. The CDR3 loop spans 19 amino acids. The CDR3 loop reads CASSFNSGVGTTLTDTQYF. The CDR3 DNA reads as TGTGCCAGCAGCTTCAATTCTGGTGTTGGGACCACCCTCACAGATACGCAGTATTTT.

This clonotype was seen a handful of times. V is TRBV11-2 and J is TRBJ1-1; no definite D call. V lost 5 bases, J lost 6 bases, and 10 bases lay in between. Germline V gene sequence: CDR1 SGHAT, CDR2 FQNNGV. CDR3 size: 12 residues. CDR3 DNA sequence: TGTGCCAGCAGCCGGAAAAAACCTGAAGCTTTCTTT. This gives the protein CASSRKKPEAFF.

This rearrangement joins TRBV7-2 to TRBJ1-5; tentatively, D is TRBD1 (5 bases). The CDR3 length is 15 residues. Germline-derived CDR1 and CDR2 are SGHTA and FQGNSA. The ends were cut back, 0 bases at V and 3 bases at J, with 9 bases in the middle. CDR3 sequence: CASSLAGHINQPQHF. The CDR3 region has the DNA TGTGCCAGCAGCTTAGCTGGACACATCAATCAGCCCCAGCATTTT.

The sample holds a few counts of this clonotype. The V call is TRBV6-5, the J call TRBJ1-1; D not certain. With 7 bases removed from V and 7 bases from J, the gap between germline ends came to 10 bases. Germline V gene lookup returns CDR1 MNHEY and CDR2 SVGAGI. There are 11 residues in the CDR3. The CDR3 DNA follows: TGTGCCAGCACCGAAGGGATTGAAGCTTTCTTT. Protein sequence: CASTEGIEAFF.

The chain links TRBV7-9 to TRBJ1-5; the D gene is possibly TRBD1 (6 bases). With 3 bases removed from V and 5 bases from J, the gap between germline ends came to 17 bases. Germline CDR1 reads SEHNR; CDR2 reads FQNEAQ (reference sequence). The CDR3 totals 16 residues. The CDR3 DNA is TGTGCCAGCAGCTTGGCGACAGAGGGGGGGGATCAGCCCCAGCATTTT. This encodes CASSLATEGGDQPQHF.

The chain uses TRBV4-1 and TRBJ1-1; unclear D gene. The CDR3 loop spans 14 amino acids. The germline V and J ends were trimmed by 3 bases and 6 bases, with 14 bases remaining between them. CDR1 is MGHRA and CDR2 is YSYEKL in the germline V gene. The CDR3 DNA sequence: TGCGCCAGCAGCCACCCCCCTTTGGGGTCTGAAGCTTTCTTT. Residues: CASSHPPLGSEAFF.

This chain links TRBV5-1 with TRBJ1-2; D remains unclear. Germline-derived CDR1 and CDR2 are SGHRS and YFSETQ. The CDR3 is made up of 15 amino acids. The germline V and J ends were trimmed by 2 bases and 2 bases, with 13 bases remaining between them. DNA of the CDR3: TGCGCCAGCAGCTTCGAATCCGGGGAAAACTATGGCTACACCTTC. Its protein is CASSFESGENYGYTF.

J is TRBJ2-1 and V is TRBV20-1, with D perhaps being TRBD1 or TRBD2 (5 bases each). The length of the CDR3 is 12 residues. V lost 4 bases and J lost 6, with 10 bases in between. Germline V CDR1 and CDR2: DFQATT, SNEGSKA (reference sequence). CDR3 region: CSATGTTNEQFF. The CDR3 DNA follows: TGCAGTGCTACAGGGACCACCAATGAGCAGTTCTTC.

The chain has TRBV5-4 and TRBJ1-4; D gene ambiguous. This CDR3 is built from 14 residues. V shed 4 bases and J shed 7 bases, with 14 bases lying between them. Per germline, CDR1 SGHNT and CDR2 YYREEE (reference sequence). The CDR3: CASSLSGPSEKLFF. In nucleotides, the CDR3 is TGTGCCAGCAGCCTTTCCGGACCCAGTGAAAAACTGTTTTTT.

This clonotype was seen ten or more times. This chain connects TRBV7-3 to TRBJ1-1, with TRBD1 matching 10 bases. J gave up 4 bases and V 3 bases, and 5 bases lay outside the gene matches. This CDR3 has 15 residues. Germline V CDR1 and CDR2: SGHTA, FQGTGA. The CDR3 DNA is TGTGCCAGCAGCTTGACAGGGGGCGCACCCACTGAAGCTTTCTTT. Its protein is CASSLTGGAPTEAFF.

The V gene is TRBV30, the J gene TRBJ2-7; a weak D match, TRBD1 (7 bases). Germline-derived CDR1 and CDR2 are GTSNPN and SVGIG (reference sequence). This CDR3 region has 15 residues. The ends were cut back, 2 bases at V and 4 bases at J, with 18 bases in the middle. The CDR3 region has the DNA TGTGCCTGGAGTCGAACCCACGCAGGGGGGTACGAGCAGTACTTC. Its translation is CAWSRTHAGGYEQYF.

The V call is TRBV4-1, the J call TRBJ1-2; D unclear. This CDR3 is built from 17 residues. Between the trimmed V and J ends, which lost 3 bases and 0 bases, there was a span of 17 bases. CDR1 and CDR2 (germline): MGHRA, YSYEKL. The CDR3 coding sequence is TGCGCCAGCAGCCAGTACGCGGGCGGCGGAGCTAACTATGGCTACACCTTC. It codes for CASSQYAGGGANYGYTF.

This clonotype was picked up a small number of times. The V gene is TRBV10-3, the J gene TRBJ2-5, with a tentative D call TRBD1 (5 bases). The CDR3 runs 13 residues. Germline CDR1 reads ENHRY; CDR2 reads SYGVKD. V was shortened by 4 bases and J by 0 bases, with 6 bases between the two germline ends. For the CDR3, the DNA is TGTGCCATCAGTGGACAGTACCAAGAGACCCAGTACTTC. It encodes CAISGQYQETQYF.